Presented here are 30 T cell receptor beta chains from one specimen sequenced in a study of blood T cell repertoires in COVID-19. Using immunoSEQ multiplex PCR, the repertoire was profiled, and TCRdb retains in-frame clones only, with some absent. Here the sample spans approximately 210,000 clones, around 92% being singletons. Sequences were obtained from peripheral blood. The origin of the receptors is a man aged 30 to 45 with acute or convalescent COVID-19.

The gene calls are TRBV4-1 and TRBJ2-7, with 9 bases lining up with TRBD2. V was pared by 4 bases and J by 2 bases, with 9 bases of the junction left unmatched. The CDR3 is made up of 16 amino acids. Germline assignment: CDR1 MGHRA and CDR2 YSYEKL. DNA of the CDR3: TGCGCCAGCAGCCGGAGTTCGGGACTAGCCCCCTACGAGCAGTACTTC. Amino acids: CASSRSSGLAPYEQYF.

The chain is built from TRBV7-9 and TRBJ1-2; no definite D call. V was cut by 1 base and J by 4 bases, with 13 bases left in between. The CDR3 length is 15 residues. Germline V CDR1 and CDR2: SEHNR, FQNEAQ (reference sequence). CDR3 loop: CASSLVPGLTYGYTF. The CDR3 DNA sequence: TGTGCCAGCAGCTTAGTTCCAGGTCTGACCTATGGCTACACCTTC.

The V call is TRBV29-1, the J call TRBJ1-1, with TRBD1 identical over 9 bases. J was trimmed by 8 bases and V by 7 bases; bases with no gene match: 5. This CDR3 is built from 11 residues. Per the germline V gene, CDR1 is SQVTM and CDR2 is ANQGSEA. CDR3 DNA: TGCAGCGACCTGGACAGGGGCGAAGCTTTCTTT. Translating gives CSDLDRGEAFF. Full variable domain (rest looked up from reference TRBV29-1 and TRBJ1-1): SAVISQKPSRDICQRGTSLTIQCQVDSQVTMMFWYRQQPGQSLTLIATANQGSEATYESGFVIDKFPISRPNLTFSTLTVSNMSPEDSSIYLCSDLDRGEAFFGQGTRLTVV.

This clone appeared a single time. CDR3 region: CASSPSIARNTEAFF. The CDR3 nucleotides are TGTGCCAGCAGTCCCTCCATAGCCCGGAACACTGAAGCTTTCTTT. J is TRBJ1-1 and V is TRBV5-5; D is uncertain. The germline gives CDR1 SGHKS, CDR2 YYEKEE (reference sequence). V shed 5 bases and J shed 1 base, with 15 bases lying between them. The length of the CDR3 is 15 residues.

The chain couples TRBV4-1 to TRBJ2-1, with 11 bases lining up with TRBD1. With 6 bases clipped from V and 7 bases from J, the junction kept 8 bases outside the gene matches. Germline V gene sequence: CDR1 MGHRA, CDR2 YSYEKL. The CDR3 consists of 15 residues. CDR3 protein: CASSRGQGDVNEQFF. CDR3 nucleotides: TGCGCCAGCAGTAGGGGACAGGGGGATGTAAATGAGCAGTTCTTC.

CDR3 DNA: TGTGCCAGTAGTATCGGACAGGGCCCCTATGGCTACACCTTC. Translated, it gives CASSIGQGPYGYTF. V and J are TRBV19 and TRBJ1-2, with 8 bases fitting TRBD1. Germline V gene data show CDR1 as LNHDA and CDR2 as SQIVND (reference sequence). The length of the CDR3 is 14 residues. After removal of 3 bases from V and 4 bases from J, the junction contained 4 bases not matched to a gene. The full variable domain, completed using reference TRBV19 and TRBJ1-2, is DGGITQSPKYLFRKEGQNVTLSCEQNLNHDAMYWYRQDPGQGLRLIYYSQIVNDFQKGDIAEGYSVSREKKESFPLTVTSAQKNPTAFYLCASSIGQGPYGYTFGSGTRLTVV.

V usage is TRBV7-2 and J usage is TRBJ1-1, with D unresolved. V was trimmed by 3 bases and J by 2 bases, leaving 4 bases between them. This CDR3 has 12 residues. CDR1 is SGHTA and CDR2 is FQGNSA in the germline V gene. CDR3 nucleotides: TGTGCCAGCAGCTTCTATAACACTGAAGCTTTCTTT. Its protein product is CASSFYNTEAFF.

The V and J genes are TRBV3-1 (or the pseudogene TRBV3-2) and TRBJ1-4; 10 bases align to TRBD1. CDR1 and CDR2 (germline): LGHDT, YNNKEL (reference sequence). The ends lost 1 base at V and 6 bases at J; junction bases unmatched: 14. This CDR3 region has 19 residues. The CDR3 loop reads CASSQVGRGTGVSDEKLFF. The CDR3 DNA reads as TGTGCCAGCAGCCAAGTCGGCCGGGGGACAGGGGTCTCAGATGAAAAACTGTTTTTT.

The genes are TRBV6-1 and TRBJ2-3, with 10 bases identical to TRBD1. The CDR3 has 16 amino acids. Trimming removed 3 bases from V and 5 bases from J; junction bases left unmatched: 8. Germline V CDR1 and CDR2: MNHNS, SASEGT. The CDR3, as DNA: TGTGCCAGCAGTGACCTAGGGACAGGGGCGAAAGATACGCAGTATTTT. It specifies CASSDLGTGAKDTQYF.

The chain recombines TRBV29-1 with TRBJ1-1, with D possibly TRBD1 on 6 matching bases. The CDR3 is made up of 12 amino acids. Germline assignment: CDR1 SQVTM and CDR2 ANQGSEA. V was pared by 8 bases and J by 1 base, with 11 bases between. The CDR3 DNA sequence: TGCAGCTACAGGGTCCGGAACACTGAAGCTTTCTTT. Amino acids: CSYRVRNTEAFF. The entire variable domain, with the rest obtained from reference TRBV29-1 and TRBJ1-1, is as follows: SAVISQKPSRDICQRGTSLTIQCQVDSQVTMMFWYRQQPGQSLTLIATANQGSEATYESGFVIDKFPISRPNLTFSTLTVSNMSPEDSSIYLCSYRVRNTEAFFGQGTRLTVV.

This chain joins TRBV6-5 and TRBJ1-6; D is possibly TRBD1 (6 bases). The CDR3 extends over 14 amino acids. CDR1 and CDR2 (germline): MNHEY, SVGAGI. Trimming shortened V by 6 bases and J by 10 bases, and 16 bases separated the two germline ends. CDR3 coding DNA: TGTGCCAGCAGCTCGACAGGCTTTGGGTCACCCCTCCACTTT. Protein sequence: CASSSTGFGSPLHF.

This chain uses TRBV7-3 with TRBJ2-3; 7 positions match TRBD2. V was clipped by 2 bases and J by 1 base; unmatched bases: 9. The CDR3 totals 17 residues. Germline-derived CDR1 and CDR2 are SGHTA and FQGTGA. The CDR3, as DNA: TGTGCCAGCAGCTTATACGGGCGGGGGAGTGGCACAGATACGCAGTATTTT. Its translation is CASSLYGRGSGTDTQYF.

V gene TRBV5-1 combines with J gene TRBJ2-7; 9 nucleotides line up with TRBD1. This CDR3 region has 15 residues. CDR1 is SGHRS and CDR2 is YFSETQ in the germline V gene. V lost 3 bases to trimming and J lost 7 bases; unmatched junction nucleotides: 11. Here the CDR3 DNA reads TGCGCCAGCAGCTCCTCTTGGGCAGGGACAGGGGAGCAGTACTTC. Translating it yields CASSSSWAGTGEQYF.

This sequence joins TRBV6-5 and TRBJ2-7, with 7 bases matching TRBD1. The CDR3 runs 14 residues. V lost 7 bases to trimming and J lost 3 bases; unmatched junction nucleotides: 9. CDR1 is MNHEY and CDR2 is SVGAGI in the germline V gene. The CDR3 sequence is CASNTGAGGYEQYF. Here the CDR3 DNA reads TGTGCCAGCAACACCGGGGCAGGGGGCTACGAGCAGTACTTC.

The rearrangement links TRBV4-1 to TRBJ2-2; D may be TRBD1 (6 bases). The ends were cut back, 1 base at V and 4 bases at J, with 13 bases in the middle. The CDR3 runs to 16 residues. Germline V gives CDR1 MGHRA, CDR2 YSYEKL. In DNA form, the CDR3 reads TGCGCCAGCAGCCAAGTGTTCAGGGGTGGCACCGGGGAGCTGTTTTTT. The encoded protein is CASSQVFRGGTGELFF.

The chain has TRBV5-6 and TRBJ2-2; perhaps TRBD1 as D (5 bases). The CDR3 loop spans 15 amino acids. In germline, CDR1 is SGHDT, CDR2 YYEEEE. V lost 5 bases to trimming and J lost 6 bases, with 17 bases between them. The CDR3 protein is CASSYDRRPSGELFF. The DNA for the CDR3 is TGTGCCAGCAGTTACGACAGACGTCCTTCCGGGGAGCTGTTTTTT.

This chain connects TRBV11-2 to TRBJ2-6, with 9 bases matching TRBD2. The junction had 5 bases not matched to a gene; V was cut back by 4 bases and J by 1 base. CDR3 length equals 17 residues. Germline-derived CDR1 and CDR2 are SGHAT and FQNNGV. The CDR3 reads CASSSSGGISGANVLTF. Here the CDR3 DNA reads TGTGCCAGCAGCTCGAGCGGGGGGATATCTGGGGCCAACGTCCTGACTTTC.

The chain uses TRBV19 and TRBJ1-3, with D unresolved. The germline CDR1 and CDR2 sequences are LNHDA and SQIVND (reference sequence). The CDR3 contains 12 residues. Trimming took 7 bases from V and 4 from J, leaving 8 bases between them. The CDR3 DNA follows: TGTGCCAGTACAAGCGACGGAAACACCATATATTTT. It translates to CASTSDGNTIYF.

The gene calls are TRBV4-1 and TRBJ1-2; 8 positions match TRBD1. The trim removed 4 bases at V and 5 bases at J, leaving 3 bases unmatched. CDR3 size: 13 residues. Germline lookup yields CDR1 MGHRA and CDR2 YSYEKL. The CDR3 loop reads CASSPGQGYGYTF. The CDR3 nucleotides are TGCGCCAGCAGCCCCGGACAGGGATATGGCTACACCTTC.

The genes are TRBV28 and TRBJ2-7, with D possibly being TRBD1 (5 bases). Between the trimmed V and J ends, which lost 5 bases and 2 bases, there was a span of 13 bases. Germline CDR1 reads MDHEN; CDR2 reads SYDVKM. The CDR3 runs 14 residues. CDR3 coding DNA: TGTGCCAGCAGTAAAGTACAGGACACCTACGAGCAGTACTTC. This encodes CASSKVQDTYEQYF.

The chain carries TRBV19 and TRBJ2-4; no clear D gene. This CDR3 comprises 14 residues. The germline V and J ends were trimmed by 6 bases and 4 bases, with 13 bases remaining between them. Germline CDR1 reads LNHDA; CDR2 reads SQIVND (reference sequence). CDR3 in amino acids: CASSPSPLKNIQYF. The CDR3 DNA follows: TGTGCCAGTAGCCCTTCCCCCCTAAAAAACATTCAGTACTTC.

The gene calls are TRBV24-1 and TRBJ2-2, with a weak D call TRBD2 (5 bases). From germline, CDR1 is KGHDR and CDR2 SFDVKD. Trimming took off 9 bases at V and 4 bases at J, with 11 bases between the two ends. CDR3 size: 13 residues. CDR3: CATSPAGTGELFF. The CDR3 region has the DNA TGTGCCACCTCGCCGGCGGGCACCGGGGAGCTGTTTTTT.

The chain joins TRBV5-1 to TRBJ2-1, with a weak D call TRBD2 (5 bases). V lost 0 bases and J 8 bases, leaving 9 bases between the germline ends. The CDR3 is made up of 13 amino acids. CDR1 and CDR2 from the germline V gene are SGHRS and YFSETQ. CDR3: CASSLGGGDEQFF. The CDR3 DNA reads TGCGCCAGCAGCTTGGGAGGAGGCGATGAGCAGTTCTTC.

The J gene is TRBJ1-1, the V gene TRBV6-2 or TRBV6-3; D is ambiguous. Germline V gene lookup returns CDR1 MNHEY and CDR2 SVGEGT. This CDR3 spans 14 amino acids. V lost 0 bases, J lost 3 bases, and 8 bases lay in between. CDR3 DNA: TGTGCCAGCAGTTACTCCTACGCCGACACTGAAGCTTTCTTT. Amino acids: CASSYSYADTEAFF.

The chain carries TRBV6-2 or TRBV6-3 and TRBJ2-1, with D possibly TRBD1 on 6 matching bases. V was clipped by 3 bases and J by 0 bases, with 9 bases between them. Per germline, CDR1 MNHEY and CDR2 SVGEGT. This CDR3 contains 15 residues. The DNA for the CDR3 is TGTGCCAGCAGTTATTCCAGGGGCTCCTACAATGAGCAGTTCTTC. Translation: CASSYSRGSYNEQFF.

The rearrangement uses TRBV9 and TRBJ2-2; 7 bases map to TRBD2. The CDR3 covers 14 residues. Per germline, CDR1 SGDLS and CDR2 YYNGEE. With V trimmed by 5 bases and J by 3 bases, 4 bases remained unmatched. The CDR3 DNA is TGTGCCAGCAGGCGTGGGGGGGACACCGGGGAGCTGTTTTTT. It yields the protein CASRRGGDTGELFF. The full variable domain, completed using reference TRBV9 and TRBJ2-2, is DSGVTQTPKHLITATGQRVTLRCSPRSGDLSVYWYQQSLDQGLQFLIQYYNGEERAKGNILERFSAQQFPDLHSELNLSSLELGDSALYFCASRRGGDTGELFFGEGSRLTVL.

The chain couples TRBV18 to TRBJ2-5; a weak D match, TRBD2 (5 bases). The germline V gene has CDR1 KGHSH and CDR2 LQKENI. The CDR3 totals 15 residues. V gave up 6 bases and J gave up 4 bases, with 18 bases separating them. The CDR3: CASSRGLASLETQYF. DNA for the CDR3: TGTGCCAGCTCTCGCGGACTCGCTAGTTTAGAGACCCAGTACTTC.

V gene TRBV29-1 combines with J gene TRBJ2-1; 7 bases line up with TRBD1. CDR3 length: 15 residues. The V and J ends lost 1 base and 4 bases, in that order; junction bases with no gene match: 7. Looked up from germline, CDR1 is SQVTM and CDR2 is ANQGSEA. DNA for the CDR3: TGCAGCGTTGAAGGAAAGGGGGCCGTGTACAATGAGCAGTTCTTC. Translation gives CSVEGKGAVYNEQFF.

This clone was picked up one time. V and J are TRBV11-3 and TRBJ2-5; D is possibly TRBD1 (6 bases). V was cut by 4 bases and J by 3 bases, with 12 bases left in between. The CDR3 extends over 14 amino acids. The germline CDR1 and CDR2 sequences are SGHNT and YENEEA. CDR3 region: CASSSRGREETQYF. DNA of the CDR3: TGTGCCAGCAGCTCCAGGGGTCGGGAAGAGACCCAGTACTTC.

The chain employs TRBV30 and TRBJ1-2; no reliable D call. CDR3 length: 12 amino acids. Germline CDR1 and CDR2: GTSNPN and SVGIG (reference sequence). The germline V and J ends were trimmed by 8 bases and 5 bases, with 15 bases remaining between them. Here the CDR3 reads CAGKWTVYGYTF. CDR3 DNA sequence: TGTGCCGGAAAATGGACTGTTTATGGCTACACCTTC.